This T cell receptor (beta chain) was found in a study of T-cell memory formation after mild COVID-19. The CDR3 covers 12 residues. CDR1 is KGHDR, CDR2 SFDVKD, per germline. The V end was cut by 4 bases, the J end by 2 bases, with 4 bases between. Sample barcodes and UMIs were carried by the TCR alpha and TCR beta cDNA libraries that 5'RACE generated with constant-segment primers. In TCRdb, the 5' RACE reads were re-called with MiXCR into one record per CDR3 protein. The sample lists over 120,000 distinct CDR3 sequences, 20% to 25% occurring once. J is TRBJ2-5 and V is TRBV24-1; D call uncertain. The sequenced sample consisted of PBMCs or a T cell subset sorted from them (not recorded which). The sequence derives from an adult woman who had mild COVID-19 (a few samples of this study predate the infection). Cell type and time point are not known. CDR3 sequence reads: CATSDPQETQYF. The DNA of the CDR3 is TGTGCCACCAGTGACCCTCAAGAGACCCAGTACTTC.